This TCR beta chain originates from a study of blood T cell repertoires in COVID-19. Trimming pared 6 bases from V and 4 bases from J, leaving 6 bases between. Germline V gives CDR1 SNHLY, CDR2 FYNNEI. The CDR3 consists of 11 residues. TCRdb's table, derived via immunoSEQ multiplex PCR, lists solely in-frame clones and lacks some. This repertoire shows over 150,000 clones, 60% to 80% found once; its top ten account for around 3%. The source is a man aged 65-85 years with acute or convalescent COVID-19. The genes are TRBV2 and TRBJ2-5; no definite D call. The sequenced sample was peripheral blood. The CDR3 DNA follows: TGTGCCAGCAGGAACGGAGAGACCCAGTACTTC. This encodes CASRNGETQYF.